The rows below give T cell receptor beta chains drawn from one sample of a study of T-cell reconstitution after alpha-beta-depleted transplantation in children. TCRdb re-analysed the PCR reads in MiXCR, keeping a single row per CDR3 protein. The repertoire holds about 540,000 distinct CDR3 sequences, with roughly 18% as singletons. The sample here was PBMCs from the stem cell graft donor, taken from the stem cell graft. These receptors were obtained from a human donor who donated a stem cell graft to a child with acute lymphoblastic leukemia. Each CDR3 is given with its conserved first and last residue. A D gene is named only where the DNA matches it firmly. The size of a clone is reported for some rows only, either as once, few or many, or as a class for expanded clones.

D gene	clone size	V gene	J gene	CDR3 protein	CDR3 DNA
TRBD1	few	TRBV5-1	TRBJ2-5	CASRTRRTGIGETQYF	TGCGCCAGCAGAACCCGCCGGACAGGGATCGGAGAGACCCAGTACTTC
TRBD1	.	TRBV12-3/TRBV12-4	TRBJ1-3	CASTSGTAKPPGSGNTIYF	TGTGCCAGCACCTCGGGGACAGCGAAACCCCCCGGCTCTGGAAACACCATATATTTT
TRBD2	.	TRBV29-1	TRBJ2-7	CSGTSLNEQYF	TGCAGCGGGACTAGCTTAAACGAGCAGTACTTC
.	many	TRBV29-1	TRBJ2-5	CSVATLQTRQETQYF	TGCAGCGTTGCAACGTTACAAACAAGACAAGAGACCCAGTACTTC
TRBD1	few	TRBV12-3/TRBV12-4	TRBJ1-1	CASSSPRQGRNTEAFF	TGTGCCAGCAGTTCGCCCAGACAGGGACGGAACACTGAAGCTTTCTTT
.	few	TRBV11-2	TRBJ2-2	CASSLGLASGELFF	TGTGCCAGCAGCTTAGGGCTAGCCTCCGGGGAGCTGTTTTTT
TRBD1	many	TRBV11-2	TRBJ2-7	CASSQGTGGAKSYEQYF	TGTGCCAGCAGCCAAGGGACAGGGGGGGCAAAATCCTACGAGCAGTACTTC
.	.	TRBV6-5	TRBJ1-1	CASSRPGQSTFF	TGTGCCAGCAGTCGACCCGGACAGTCAACTTTCTTT
TRBD1	.	TRBV15	TRBJ1-5	CATSRDRGVYQPQHF	TGTGCCACCAGCAGAGACAGGGGGGTCTATCAGCCCCAGCATTTT
TRBD2	few	TRBV4-1	TRBJ2-5	CASGPTGLAGEETQYF	TGCGCCAGCGGGCCCACGGGACTAGCGGGAGAAGAGACCCAGTACTTC
.	many	TRBV5-1	TRBJ2-5	CASSLVSSQETQYF	TGCGCCAGCAGCTTGGTCAGTAGCCAAGAGACCCAGTACTTC
.	few	TRBV5-1	TRBJ2-7	CASSPLTAYEQYF	TGCGCCAGCAGCCCCCTGACAGCATACGAGCAGTACTTC
TRBD1	.	TRBV11-1	TRBJ1-1	CASRPRQGPRNMNTEAFF	TGTGCCAGCAGACCTAGACAGGGACCACGAAACATGAACACTGAAGCTTTCTTT
.	.	TRBV18	TRBJ1-6	CASSPPGSGPNYNSPLHF	TGTGCCAGCTCACCTCCGGGGTCCGGACCCAATTATAATTCACCCCTCCACTTT
.	few	TRBV29-1	TRBJ2-5	CSAHGDRGTVGPETQYF	TGCAGCGCCCATGGCGACCGGGGGACAGTAGGTCCAGAGACCCAGTACTTC
.	few	TRBV5-1	TRBJ2-7	CASSLETAAYEQYF	TGCGCCAGCAGCTTGGAGACCGCCGCCTACGAGCAGTACTTC
.	.	TRBV5-1	TRBJ2-1	CASSIGNNEQFF	TGCGCCAGCAGTATCGGAAACAATGAGCAGTTCTTC
TRBD2	.	TRBV4-1	TRBJ2-3	CASSQIRGGRALPSDTQYF	TGCGCCAGCAGCCAAATCCGCGGCGGGAGGGCCCTTCCTTCAGATACGCAGTATTTT
.	few	TRBV5-1	TRBJ2-1	CASSLALRRHNEQFF	TGCGCCAGCAGCTTGGCCCTACGGAGGCACAATGAGCAGTTCTTC
.	few	TRBV4-1	TRBJ2-1	CASSQVRGARDNEQFF	TGCGCCAGCAGCCAAGTCCGGGGGGCGCGGGACAATGAGCAGTTCTTC
TRBD2	.	TRBV20-1	TRBJ2-1	CSARDLGLAGALLYNEQFF	TGCAGTGCTAGAGACCTCGGACTAGCGGGAGCCCTCCTCTACAATGAGCAGTTCTTC
.	.	TRBV7-9	TRBJ1-4	CASKGLTSGEKLFF	TGTGCCAGCAAAGGGTTGACGTCGGGGGAAAAACTGTTTTTT
TRBD1	.	TRBV5-1	TRBJ2-2	CASSFRGGLTGELFF	TGCGCCAGCAGCTTCCGAGGGGGCCTCACCGGGGAGCTGTTTTTT
TRBD1	.	TRBV5-1	TRBJ2-1	CASSLWTGSSYNEQFF	TGCGCCAGCAGCCTATGGACAGGGAGCTCCTACAATGAGCAGTTCTTC
TRBD2	few	TRBV3-1	TRBJ2-1	CASSQDLAGKRHEQFF	TGTGCCAGCAGCCAAGATCTAGCGGGGAAAAGGCATGAGCAGTTCTTC
TRBD2	few	TRBV12-3/TRBV12-4	TRBJ2-1	CASSLRSGGYNEQFF	TGTGCCAGCAGTTTACGTAGCGGGGGCTACAATGAGCAGTTCTTC
.	few	TRBV7-9	TRBJ1-6	CASSLDGSYNSPLHF	TGTGCCAGCAGCTTAGACGGCTCCTATAATTCACCCCTCCACTTT
.	many	TRBV5-1	TRBJ2-2	CASSLVEQGELFF	TGCGCCAGCAGCTTGGTCGAACAGGGGGAGCTGTTTTTT
TRBD1	.	TRBV5-1	TRBJ2-1	CASSFDGQEYNEQFF	TGCGCCAGCAGCTTTGACGGACAGGAATACAATGAGCAGTTCTTC
.	.	TRBV27	TRBJ2-5	CASSDKTRETQYF	TGTGCCAGCAGTGACAAGACCCGGGAGACCCAGTACTTC
TRBD2	.	TRBV6-1	TRBJ2-2	CASRASGVGELFF	TGTGCCAGCAGGGCTAGCGGGGTCGGGGAGCTGTTTTTT
TRBD1	.	TRBV27	TRBJ1-1	CASSLSHGQGLITEAFF	TGTGCCAGCAGTTTATCCCATGGACAGGGGTTAATCACTGAAGCTTTCTTT
TRBD2	few	TRBV12-3/TRBV12-4	TRBJ2-7	CASSNSPGLAGAEQYF	TGTGCCAGCAGTAATTCTCCGGGACTAGCGGGAGCCGAGCAGTACTTC
TRBD1	few	TRBV12-3/TRBV12-4	TRBJ1-1	CASTWDRGSEAFF	TGTGCCAGCACCTGGGACAGGGGGTCTGAAGCTTTCTTT
TRBD1	few	TRBV20-1	TRBJ1-1	CSANDRGRFTEAFF	TGCAGTGCAAACGACAGGGGGCGTTTCACTGAAGCTTTCTTT
.	.	TRBV7-8	TRBJ2-3	CASSRGFASGSTDTQYF	TGTGCCAGCAGTCGGGGGTTTGCCAGCGGGAGCACAGATACGCAGTATTTT
.	.	TRBV6-1	TRBJ2-5	CASTPGPHQETQYF	TGTGCCAGCACCCCGGGACCGCACCAAGAGACCCAGTACTTC
.	.	TRBV13	TRBJ2-4	CASSPPGGHPAKNIQYF	TGTGCCAGCAGCCCCCCGGGGGGACACCCAGCCAAAAACATTCAGTACTTC
.	few	TRBV5-1	TRBJ2-7	CASSLIGGDRAYEQYF	TGCGCCAGCAGCTTGATAGGGGGGGACCGCGCCTACGAGCAGTACTTC
TRBD2	few	TRBV3-1	TRBJ2-3	CASSQVRLAGASSTDTQYF	TGTGCCAGCAGCCAAGTGAGACTAGCGGGAGCTTCTAGCACAGATACGCAGTATTTT
.	few	TRBV3-1	TRBJ1-2	CASSQAWRGTNYGYTF	TGTGCCAGCAGCCAAGCATGGCGGGGGACGAACTATGGCTACACCTTC
TRBD1	.	TRBV2	TRBJ2-5	CASRMGQYQETQYF	TGTGCCAGCCGAATGGGACAGTACCAAGAGACCCAGTACTTC
.	.	TRBV20-1	TRBJ2-1	CSARVPAAGSYNEQFF	TGCAGTGCTAGAGTTCCTGCGGCGGGCTCCTACAATGAGCAGTTCTTC
TRBD2	few	TRBV6-1	TRBJ2-5	CASSVGTSGSLETQYF	TGTGCCAGCAGTGTCGGGACTAGCGGGAGTTTGGAGACCCAGTACTTC
TRBD2	.	TRBV12-3/TRBV12-4	TRBJ2-3	CASSYLAGVSEDTQYF	TGTGCCAGCAGTTATTTAGCGGGAGTATCTGAGGATACGCAGTATTTT
.	few	TRBV29-1	TRBJ1-2	CSVVGTVGPWGYTF	TGCAGCGTTGTTGGAACAGTGGGCCCTTGGGGCTACACCTTC
.	once	TRBV12-3/TRBV12-4	TRBJ1-1	CASSLWQDGAEAFF	TGTGCCAGCAGTTTATGGCAGGACGGTGCTGAAGCTTTCTTT
.	.	TRBV5-5	TRBJ2-3	CASTGWDPTQYF	TGTGCCAGCACCGGATGGGATCCTACGCAGTATTTT